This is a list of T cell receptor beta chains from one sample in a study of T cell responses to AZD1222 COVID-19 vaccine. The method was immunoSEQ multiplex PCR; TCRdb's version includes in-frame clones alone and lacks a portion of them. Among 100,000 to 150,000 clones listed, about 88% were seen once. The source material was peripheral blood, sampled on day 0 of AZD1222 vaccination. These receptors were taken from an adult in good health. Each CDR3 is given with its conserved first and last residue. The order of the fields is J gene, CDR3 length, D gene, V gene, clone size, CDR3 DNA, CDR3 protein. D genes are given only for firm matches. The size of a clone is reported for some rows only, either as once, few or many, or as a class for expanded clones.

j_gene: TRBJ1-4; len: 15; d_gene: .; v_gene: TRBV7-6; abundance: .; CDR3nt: TGTGCCAGCAGCCCGGGTCGTGCAACTAATGAAAAACTGTTTTTT; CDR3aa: CASSPGRATNEKLFF
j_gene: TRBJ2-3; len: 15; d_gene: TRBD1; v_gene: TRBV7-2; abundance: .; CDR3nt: TGTGCCAGTCATACCACAGGGGGGAGGTCAGATACGCAGTATTTT; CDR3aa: CASHTTGGRSDTQYF
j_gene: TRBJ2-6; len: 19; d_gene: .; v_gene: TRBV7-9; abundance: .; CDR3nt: TGTGCCAGCAGCTTAGGGTTCGGTGCAGGCCGCTCTGGGGCCAACGTCCTGACTTTC; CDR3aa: CASSLGFGAGRSGANVLTF
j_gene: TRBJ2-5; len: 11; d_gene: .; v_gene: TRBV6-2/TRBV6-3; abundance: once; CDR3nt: TGTGCCAGCAGTTACGGGGAGACCCAGTACTTC; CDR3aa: CASSYGETQYF
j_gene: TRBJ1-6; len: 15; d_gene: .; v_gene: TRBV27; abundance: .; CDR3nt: TGTGCCAGCAGTTTCGAGACGGACTATAATTCACCCCTCCACTTT; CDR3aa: CASSFETDYNSPLHF
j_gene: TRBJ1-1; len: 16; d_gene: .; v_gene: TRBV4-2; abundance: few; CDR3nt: TGTGCCAGCAGCCAAGGGTCTGACAGGTGGAACACTGAAGCTTTCTTT; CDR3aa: CASSQGSDRWNTEAFF
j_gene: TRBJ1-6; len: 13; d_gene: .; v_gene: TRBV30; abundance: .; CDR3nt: TGTGCCTGGACTGAGAGTTATAATTCACCCCTCCACTTT; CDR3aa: CAWTESYNSPLHF
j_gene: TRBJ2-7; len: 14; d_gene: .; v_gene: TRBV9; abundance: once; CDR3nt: TGTGCCAGCAGCGGGAGGGACAGCTCCTACGAGCAGTACTTC; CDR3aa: CASSGRDSSYEQYF
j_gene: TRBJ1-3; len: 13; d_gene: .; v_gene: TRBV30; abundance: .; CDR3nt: TGTGCCTGGGCCTCGCTGGGGGGAAACACCATATATTTT; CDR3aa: CAWASLGGNTIYF
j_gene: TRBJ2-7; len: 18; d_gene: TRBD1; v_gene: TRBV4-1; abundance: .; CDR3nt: TGCGCCAGCAGCCAAGTCCTCAGGGACAGGGAAAAAGAGTACGAGCAGTACTTC; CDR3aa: CASSQVLRDREKEYEQYF
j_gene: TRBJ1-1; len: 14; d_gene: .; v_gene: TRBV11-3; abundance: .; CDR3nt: TGTGCCAGCAGCTTCACACTATCGAACACTGAAGCTTTCTTT; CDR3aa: CASSFTLSNTEAFF
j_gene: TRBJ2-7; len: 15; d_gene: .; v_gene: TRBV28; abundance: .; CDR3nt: TGTGCCAGCAGTTTAGTGAGGGGCCAAACCTACGAGCAGTACTTC; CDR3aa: CASSLVRGQTYEQYF
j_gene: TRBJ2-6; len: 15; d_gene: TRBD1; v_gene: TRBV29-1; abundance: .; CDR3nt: TGCAGCGTCCTACAGGGGGGTAGTGGGGCCAACGTCCTGACTTTC; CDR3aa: CSVLQGGSGANVLTF
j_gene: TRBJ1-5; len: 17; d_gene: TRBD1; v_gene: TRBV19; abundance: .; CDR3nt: TGTGCCAGTAGTAAAGGACAGGGGATGGACGGCAATCAGCCCCAGCATTTT; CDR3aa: CASSKGQGMDGNQPQHF
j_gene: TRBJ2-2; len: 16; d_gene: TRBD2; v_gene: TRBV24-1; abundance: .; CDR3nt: TGTGCCACCAGTGATAGCGGGGGGGCGAACACCGGGGAGCTGTTTTTT; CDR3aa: CATSDSGGANTGELFF
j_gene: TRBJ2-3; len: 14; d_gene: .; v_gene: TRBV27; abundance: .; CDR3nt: TGTGCCAGCAGGGGACCCGGGCGCACAGATACGCAGTATTTT; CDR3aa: CASRGPGRTDTQYF
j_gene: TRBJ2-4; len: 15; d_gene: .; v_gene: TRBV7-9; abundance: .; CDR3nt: TGTGCCAGCAGCTTCTCGGAGCTAGCCAAAAACATTCAGTACTTC; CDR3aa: CASSFSELAKNIQYF
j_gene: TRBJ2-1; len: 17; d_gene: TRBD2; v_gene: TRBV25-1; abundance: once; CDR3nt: TGTGCCAGCAGCCAAGGACTAGCGGGTGGGGATTACAATGAGCAGTTCTTC; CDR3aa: CASSQGLAGGDYNEQFF
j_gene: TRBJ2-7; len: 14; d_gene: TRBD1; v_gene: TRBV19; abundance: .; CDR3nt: TGTGCCAGTAGTCAGCGACAGGGGGCCTACGAGCAGTACTTC; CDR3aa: CASSQRQGAYEQYF
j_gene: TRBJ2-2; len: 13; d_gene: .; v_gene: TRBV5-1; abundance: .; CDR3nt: TGCGCCAGCAGCGTCACTAGATCGGGGGAGCTGTTTTTT; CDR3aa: CASSVTRSGELFF
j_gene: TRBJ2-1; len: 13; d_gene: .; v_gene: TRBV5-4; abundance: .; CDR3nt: TGTGCCAGCAGCTTGTTTCCTAGCGATGAGCAGTTCTTC; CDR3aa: CASSLFPSDEQFF
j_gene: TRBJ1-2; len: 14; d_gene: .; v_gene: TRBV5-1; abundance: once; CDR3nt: TGCGCCAGCGGCCGGGACGGAGCTAACTATGGCTACACCTTC; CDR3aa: CASGRDGANYGYTF